Each of the 5 T cell receptor beta chains below was sequenced from the same sample in a study of T cells in Graves' hyperthyroidism and ophthalmopathy. There were TCR beta CDR3 regions amplified from RNA transcripts. Primed by the HTBI set, a first-round RT-PCR was run on the TCR CDR3. MiXCR, applied by TCRdb to the multiplex PCR reads, yields one record per CDR3 protein. The sample has around 290,000 distinct CDR3 sequences; over 15% are singletons. Sequencing was performed on blood. The receptors shown here come from a woman between 55 and 75 years old with Graves' ophthalmopathy.

The chain couples TRBV6-4 to TRBJ2-1; 12 positions match TRBD2. The CDR3 spans 15 residues. The trim removed 6 bases at V and 6 bases at J, leaving 6 bases unmatched. Germline CDR1 reads MRHNA; CDR2 reads SNTAGT. CDR3 DNA: TGTGCCAGCAGCCCCGGGACTAGCGGGCCCAATGAGCAGTTCTTC. This translates into CASSPGTSGPNEQFF.

This clonotype was seen many times. The chain carries TRBV12-3 or TRBV12-4 and TRBJ2-5, with 8 bases identical to TRBD1. The CDR3 has 12 amino acids. Losses at the gene ends were 7 bases for V and 5 bases for J; bases not matched to a gene: 3. The chain's CDR3 is CASTAGGETQYF. In DNA, the CDR3 is TGTGCCAGCACCGCAGGGGGCGAGACCCAGTACTTC.

This clonotype was recorded many times. This chain uses TRBV6-5 with TRBJ1-1; the D gene is possibly TRBD1 (6 bases). CDR3 length: 13 amino acids. CDR1 is MNHEY, CDR2 SVGAGI, per germline. The V and J ends lost 2 bases and 11 bases respectively, with 15 bases between them. The CDR3 coding sequence is TGTGCCAGCAGTTACGACGGGGGGGCGCGGGCTTTCTTT. It yields the protein CASSYDGGARAFF.

In this sample, this clonotype turned up many times. CDR3 sequence: CASSKMGGLATNEKLFF. The CDR3 DNA follows: TGCGCCAGCAGCAAAATGGGAGGGCTCGCAACTAATGAAAAACTGTTTTTT. The chain employs TRBV4-1 and TRBJ1-4; D is uncertain. The CDR3 loop spans 17 amino acids. Germline V gene data show CDR1 as MGHRA and CDR2 as YSYEKL. Deletions cut 5 bases from V and 0 bases from J, with 16 bases between.

This clonotype appeared a few times. The rearrangement uses TRBV29-1 and TRBJ2-3; D remains ambiguous. From germline, CDR1 is SQVTM and CDR2 ANQGSEA. Trimming took off 8 bases at V and 3 bases at J, with 18 bases between the two ends. The CDR3 spans 14 residues. In DNA form, the CDR3 reads TGCAGCTTCCTAACCCACATGAGGACAGATACGCAGTATTTT. This translates into CSFLTHMRTDTQYF.